The entry below gives a single T cell receptor beta chain sequence along with its context. Profiled with immunoSEQ multiplex PCR; TCRdb holds only in-frame clones, not every one. The data contain approximately 350,000 clones, 86% of them singletons. The sample is drawn from a study of blood T cell repertoires in COVID-19. Study-level information: T cells, B-cell-depleted T cells, or PBMCs supplied cDNA or gDNA.

This CDR3 is 14 amino acids long. V lost 6 bases, J lost 4 bases, and 9 bases stayed unmatched. CDR1 is SNHLY and CDR2 is FYNNEI in the germline V gene. The rearrangement links TRBV2 to TRBJ2-7; 7 bases map to TRBD1. The receptor was derived from a woman aged 55-75 years with COVID-19, enrolled during active disease. The sequenced sample consisted of peripheral blood. The CDR3 is CASRLGTEDYEQYF. The DNA of the CDR3 is TGTGCCAGCAGGCTCGGGACAGAAGATTACGAGCAGTACTTC.